Given below is one T cell receptor beta chain in context. In the source study's methods: Amplification of reference gene primers provided the estimated nucleated cell counts. Data came from immunoSEQ multiplex PCR; TCRdb stores just in-frame clones and leaves some out. That table gives V, J and clone size, and the DNA gave D and trimming. The repertoire holds 60,000 to 70,000 clones, with around 87% as singletons. This entry comes from a study of blood T cell repertoires in COVID-19. Study-level information: Sites across the United States, Italy and Spain contributed samples from acute and convalescent COVID-19. Nucleic acid was either cDNA or gDNA, and it came from T cells, B-cell-depleted T cells, or PBMCs.

During active infection, Seattle patients enrolled and were then monitored through disease. The CDR3 covers 13 residues. Germline lookup yields CDR1 MNHEY and CDR2 SVGAGI. V was trimmed by 5 bases and J by 5 bases, leaving 12 bases between them. The chain joins TRBV6-5 to TRBJ2-5; TRBD1 might be the D (6 bases). This TCR came from a man aged 35 to 55 with COVID-19, enrolled during active disease. Sequences were obtained from peripheral blood. The CDR3 DNA follows: TGTGCCAGCAGTAAAACAGGGTTGGAGACCCAGTACTTC. It specifies CASSKTGLETQYF.